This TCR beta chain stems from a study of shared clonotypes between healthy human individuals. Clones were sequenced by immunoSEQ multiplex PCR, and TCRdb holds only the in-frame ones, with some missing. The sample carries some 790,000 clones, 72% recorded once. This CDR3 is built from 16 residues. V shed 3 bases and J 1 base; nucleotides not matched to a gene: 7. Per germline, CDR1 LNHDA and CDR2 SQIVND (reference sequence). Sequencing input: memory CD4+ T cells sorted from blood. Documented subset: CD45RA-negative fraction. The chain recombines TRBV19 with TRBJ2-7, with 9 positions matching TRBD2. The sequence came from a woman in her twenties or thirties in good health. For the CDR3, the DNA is TGTGCCAGTAGTATCTTTTCTAGCGGGACTTCCTACGAGCAGTACTTC. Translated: CASSIFSSGTSYEQYF.